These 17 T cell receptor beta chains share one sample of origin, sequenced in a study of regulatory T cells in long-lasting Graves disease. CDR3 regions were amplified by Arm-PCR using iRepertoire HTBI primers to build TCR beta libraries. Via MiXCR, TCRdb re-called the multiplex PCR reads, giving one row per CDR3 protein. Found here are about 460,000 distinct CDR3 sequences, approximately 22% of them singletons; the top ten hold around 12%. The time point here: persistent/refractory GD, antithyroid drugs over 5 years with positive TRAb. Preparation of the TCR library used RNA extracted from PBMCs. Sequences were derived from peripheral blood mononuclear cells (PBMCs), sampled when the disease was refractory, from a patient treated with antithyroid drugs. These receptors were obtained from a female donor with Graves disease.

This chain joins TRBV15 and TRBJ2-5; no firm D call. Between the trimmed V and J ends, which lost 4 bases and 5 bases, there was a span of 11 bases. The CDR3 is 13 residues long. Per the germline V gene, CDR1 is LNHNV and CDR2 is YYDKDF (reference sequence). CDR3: CATSTGFRETQYF. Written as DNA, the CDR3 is TGTGCCACCAGCACGGGCTTCAGGGAGACCCAGTACTTC.

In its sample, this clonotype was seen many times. CDR3 amino acids: CASSYSDRNTEAFF. The CDR3 nucleotides read TGTGCCAGCAGTTACTCTGACAGGAACACTGAAGCTTTCTTT. The rearrangement links TRBV6-5 to TRBJ1-1; TRBD1 might be the D (5 bases). This CDR3 has 14 amino acids. Trimming took off 0 bases at V and 1 base at J, with 6 bases between the two ends. Per the germline V gene, CDR1 is MNHEY and CDR2 is SVGAGI.

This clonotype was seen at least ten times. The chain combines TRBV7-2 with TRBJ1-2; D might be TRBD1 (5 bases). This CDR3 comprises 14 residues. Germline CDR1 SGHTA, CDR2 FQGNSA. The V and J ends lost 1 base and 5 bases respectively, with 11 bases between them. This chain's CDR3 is CASSLGDAGYGYTF. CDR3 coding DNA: TGTGCCAGCAGCTTAGGGGATGCAGGGTATGGCTACACCTTC.

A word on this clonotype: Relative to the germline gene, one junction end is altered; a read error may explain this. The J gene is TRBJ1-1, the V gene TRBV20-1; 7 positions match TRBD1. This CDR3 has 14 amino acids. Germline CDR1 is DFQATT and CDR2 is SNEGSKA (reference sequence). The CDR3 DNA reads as TGCAGTGCTGGAGACGGACAGGTGAACACTGAAGCTTTCTTT. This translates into CSAGDGQVNTEAFF.

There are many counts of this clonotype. CDR3 DNA sequence: TGTGCCAGCAGGGTCAGCTCCTATAATTCACCCCTCCACTTT. This sequence encodes CASRVSSYNSPLHF. The chain carries TRBV28 and TRBJ1-6; the D is unclear. This CDR3 spans 14 amino acids. V lost 6 bases and J lost 0, with 6 bases in between. The germline gives CDR1 MDHEN, CDR2 SYDVKM.

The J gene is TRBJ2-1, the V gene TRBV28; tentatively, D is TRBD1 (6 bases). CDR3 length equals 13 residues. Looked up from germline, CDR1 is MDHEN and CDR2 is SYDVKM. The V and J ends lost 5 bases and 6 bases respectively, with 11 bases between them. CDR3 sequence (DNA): TGTGCCAGCAGTGGCCAGGGGCCCAATGAGCAGTTCTTC. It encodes CASSGQGPNEQFF.

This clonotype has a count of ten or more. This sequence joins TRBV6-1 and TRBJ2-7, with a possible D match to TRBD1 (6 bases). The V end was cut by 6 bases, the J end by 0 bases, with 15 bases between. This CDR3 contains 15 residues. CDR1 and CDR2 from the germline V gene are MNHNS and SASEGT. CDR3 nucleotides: TGTGCCAGCAGGGATTCGACAGGAAGCTCCTACGAGCAGTACTTC. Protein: CASRDSTGSSYEQYF.

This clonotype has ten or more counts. The CDR3 DNA follows: TGCAGCGGAAGACAATCGGGGCTTTACCTGGGCACTGAAGCTTTCTTT. This gives the protein CSGRQSGLYLGTEAFF. The chain carries TRBV29-1 and TRBJ1-1, with D possibly TRBD1 on 5 matching bases. CDR1 is SQVTM, CDR2 ANQGSEA, per germline. V was trimmed by 7 bases and J by 4 bases, leaving 25 bases between them. The CDR3 has 16 residues.

The CDR3 is CASSFGREESEQFF. The CDR3 coding sequence is TGTGCCAGCAGCTTTGGGCGGGAGGAAAGTGAGCAGTTCTTC. This chain joins TRBV13 and TRBJ2-1; the match to TRBD2 covers 8 bases. CDR3 length equals 14 residues. CDR1 and CDR2 (germline): PRHDT, FYEKMQ (reference sequence). Trimming removed 3 bases from V and 9 bases from J; junction bases left unmatched: 7.

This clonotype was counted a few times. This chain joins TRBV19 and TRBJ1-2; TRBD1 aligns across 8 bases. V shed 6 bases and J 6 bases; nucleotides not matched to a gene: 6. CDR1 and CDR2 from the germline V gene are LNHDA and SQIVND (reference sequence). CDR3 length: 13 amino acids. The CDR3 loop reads CASRDRAEDGYTF. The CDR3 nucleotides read TGTGCCAGTAGGGACAGGGCCGAGGATGGCTACACCTTC. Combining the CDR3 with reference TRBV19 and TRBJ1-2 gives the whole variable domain DGGITQSPKYLFRKEGQNVTLSCEQNLNHDAMYWYRQDPGQGLRLIYYSQIVNDFQKGDIAEGYSVSREKKESFPLTVTSAQKNPTAFYLCASRDRAEDGYTFGSGTRLTVV.

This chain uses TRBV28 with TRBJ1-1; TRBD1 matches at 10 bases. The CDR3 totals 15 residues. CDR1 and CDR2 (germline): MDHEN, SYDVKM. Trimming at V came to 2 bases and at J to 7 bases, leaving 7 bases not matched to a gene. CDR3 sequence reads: CASSLIRDRGNEAFF. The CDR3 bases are TGTGCCAGCAGTTTAATTCGGGACAGGGGCAATGAAGCTTTCTTT.

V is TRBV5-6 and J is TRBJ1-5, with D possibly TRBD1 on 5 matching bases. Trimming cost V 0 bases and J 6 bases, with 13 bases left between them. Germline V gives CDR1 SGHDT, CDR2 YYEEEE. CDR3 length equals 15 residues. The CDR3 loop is CASSLAQGAIQPQHF. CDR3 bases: TGTGCCAGCAGCTTGGCTCAAGGGGCGATTCAGCCCCAGCATTTT.

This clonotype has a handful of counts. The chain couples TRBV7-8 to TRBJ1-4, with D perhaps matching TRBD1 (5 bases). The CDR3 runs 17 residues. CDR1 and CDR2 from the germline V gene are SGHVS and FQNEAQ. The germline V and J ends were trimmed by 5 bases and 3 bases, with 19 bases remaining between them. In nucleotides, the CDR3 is TGTGCCAGCAGCCCATCCCCCCAGGGAGCCCCTAATGAAAAACTGTTTTTT. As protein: CASSPSPQGAPNEKLFF.

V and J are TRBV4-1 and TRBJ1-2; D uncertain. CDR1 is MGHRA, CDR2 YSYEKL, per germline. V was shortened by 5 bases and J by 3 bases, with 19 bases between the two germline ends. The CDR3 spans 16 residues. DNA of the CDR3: TGCGCCAGCAGCGCTACTAACCCCAGGAGAGACTATGGCTACACCTTC. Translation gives CASSATNPRRDYGYTF.

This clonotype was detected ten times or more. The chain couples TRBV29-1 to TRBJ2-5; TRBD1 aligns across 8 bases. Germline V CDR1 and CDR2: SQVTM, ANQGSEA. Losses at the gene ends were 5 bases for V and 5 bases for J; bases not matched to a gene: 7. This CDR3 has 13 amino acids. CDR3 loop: CSVSDRGGETQYF. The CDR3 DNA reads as TGCAGCGTTTCAGACAGGGGTGGTGAGACCCAGTACTTC.

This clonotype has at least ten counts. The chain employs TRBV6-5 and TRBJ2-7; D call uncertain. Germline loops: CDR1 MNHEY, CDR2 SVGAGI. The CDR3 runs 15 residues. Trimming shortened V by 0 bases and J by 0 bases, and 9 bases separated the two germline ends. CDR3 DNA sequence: TGTGCCAGCAGTTACTCTATACCGATCTCCTACGAGCAGTACTTC. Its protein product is CASSYSIPISYEQYF.

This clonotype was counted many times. The DNA for the CDR3 is TGTGCCAGCAGCCTCACACAGGGGAATAACTATGGCTACACCTTC. Translated, it gives CASSLTQGNNYGYTF. V and J are TRBV7-2 and TRBJ1-2; 7 nucleotides agree with TRBD1. V lost 5 bases and J lost 1; bases outside the gene matches: 7. The germline CDR1 and CDR2 sequences are SGHTA and FQGNSA. The CDR3 extends over 15 amino acids.